These T cell receptor beta chains were read from a single sample in a study of blood T cell repertoires in COVID-19. TCRdb's table, derived via immunoSEQ multiplex PCR, lists solely in-frame clones and lacks some. This table has around 130,000 clones, approximately 84% appearing once. Sequencing was performed on peripheral blood. These receptors were collected from a human donor in a cohort sampled during active COVID-19. Each CDR3 is given with its conserved first and last residue. The D gene is left open where the match is weak. Size is stated for part of the rows, as once, few or many counts, or as a class when the clone is expanded.

.,TRBJ1-5,TRBV28,.,CASTNRVNNQPQHF,TGTGCCAGCACGAACCGGGTCAACAATCAGCCCCAGCATTTT
TRBD1,TRBJ1-1,TRBV10-3,.,CAISDVGQGRNTEAFF,TGTGCCATCAGTGACGTGGGACAGGGACGGAACACTGAAGCTTTCTTT
TRBD2,TRBJ2-3,TRBV10-3,.,CASADGGAPTDTQYF,TGTGCCAGCGCTGACGGGGGGGCCCCCACAGATACGCAGTATTTT
TRBD2,TRBJ2-3,TRBV11-1,.,CASSLRLSGGQDTQYF,TGTGCCAGCAGCTTAAGGTTGTCGGGGGGGCAGGATACGCAGTATTTT
.,TRBJ1-3,TRBV11-2,.,CASSLDRGEGNTIYF,TGTGCCAGCAGCTTAGATCGGGGGGAAGGAAACACCATATATTTT
TRBD2,TRBJ2-1,TRBV3-1/TRBV3-2,.,CASSVDLAGGLNEQFF,TGTGCCAGCAGCGTCGATCTAGCGGGGGGCCTTAATGAGCAGTTCTTC
.,TRBJ2-3,TRBV10-3,once,CAISPTPRGDTQYF,TGTGCCATCAGCCCGACTCCGCGGGGAGATACGCAGTATTTT
.,TRBJ2-1,TRBV7-6,.,CASSLRLSANNEQFF,TGTGCCAGCAGCTTGCGCCTTTCTGCGAACAATGAGCAGTTCTTC
TRBD2,TRBJ2-4,TRBV11-2,once,CASSLGTSGGEAVQYF,TGTGCCAGCAGCTTAGGGACTAGCGGGGGGGAGGCAGTTCAGTACTTC
.,TRBJ1-5,TRBV19,.,CASSIEGGNQPQHF,TGTGCCAGTAGTATAGAGGGAGGCAATCAGCCCCAGCATTTT
.,TRBJ1-1,TRBV6-5,once,CASSYSWGDTEAFF,TGTGCCAGCAGTTACTCTTGGGGGGACACTGAAGCTTTCTTT
.,TRBJ1-5,TRBV12-3/TRBV12-4,.,CASSPGAQPQHF,TGTGCCAGCAGTCCGGGTGCCCAGCCCCAGCATTTT
TRBD1,TRBJ1-6,TRBV27,.,CASSLLTGVNNSPLHF,TGTGCCAGCAGTTTGTTGACAGGGGTGAATAATTCACCCCTCCACTTT
.,TRBJ2-2,TRBV2,.,CASSAESGELFF,TGTGCCAGCAGTGCCGAGTCCGGGGAGCTGTTTTTT
.,TRBJ1-4,TRBV12-3/TRBV12-4,.,CASKAGGEKLFF,TGTGCCAGCAAGGCGGGGGGTGAAAAACTGTTTTTT
.,TRBJ1-2,TRBV5-6,.,CASSLGSGYGYTF,TGTGCCAGCAGCTTGGGCTCAGGCTATGGCTACACCTTC
TRBD1,TRBJ1-6,TRBV6-5,.,CASSYSNLQGDSPLHF,TGTGCCAGCAGTTACTCGAACCTACAGGGGGATTCACCCCTCCACTTT
TRBD1,TRBJ1-2,TRBV6-1,.,CASSEAGTGLPYGYTF,TGTGCCAGCAGTGAAGCGGGGACAGGCCTCCCTTATGGCTACACCTTC
TRBD1,TRBJ1-2,TRBV5-1,.,CASSYQTGEGYTF,TGCGCCAGCAGCTACCAGACAGGGGAAGGCTACACCTTC
TRBD2,TRBJ2-5,TRBV3-1/TRBV3-2,once,CASSQDRLAGAPETQYF,TGTGCCAGCAGCCAAGATAGGCTAGCGGGGGCCCCAGAGACCCAGTACTTC
TRBD1,TRBJ2-4,TRBV11-2,.,CASSEQGAKNIQYF,TGTGCCAGCAGCGAACAGGGGGCCAAAAACATTCAGTACTTC
.,TRBJ1-2,TRBV4-1,.,CASKQDSGSSNYGYTF,TGCGCCAGCAAGCAAGATAGCGGCAGCAGTAACTATGGCTACACCTTC
.,TRBJ1-2,TRBV7-6,.,CASSQGSGPNYGYTF,TGTGCCAGCAGTCAAGGCTCAGGGCCGAACTATGGCTACACCTTC
.,TRBJ1-4,TRBV7-6,.,CASSWSGPETTNEKLFF,TGTGCCAGCAGCTGGTCGGGTCCCGAGACAACTAATGAAAAACTGTTTTTT
.,TRBJ1-2,TRBV4-1,.,CASSQVGVGYGYTF,TGCGCCAGCAGCCAAGTCGGGGTAGGCTATGGCTACACCTTC
.,TRBJ1-1,TRBV20-1,.,CSASKSGGTNTEAFF,TGCAGTGCTAGTAAATCCGGGGGTACGAACACTGAAGCTTTCTTT
TRBD2,TRBJ2-7,TRBV19,.,CASSPAGGGIHEQYF,TGTGCCAGTAGCCCTGCGGGGGGCGGGATCCACGAGCAGTACTTC
TRBD1,TRBJ2-5,TRBV7-9,.,CASSPPGQGSRETQYF,TGTGCCAGCAGCCCACCGGGACAGGGGTCACGAGAGACCCAGTACTTC
.,TRBJ1-5,TRBV12-3/TRBV12-4,few,CASSLPSREPQHF,TGTGCCAGCAGTTTACCCTCGCGCGAGCCCCAGCATTTT
TRBD1,TRBJ1-2,TRBV16,.,CASSQQSGGVGYTF,TGTGCCAGCAGCCAACAGTCAGGGGGCGTTGGCTACACCTTC
.,TRBJ2-3,TRBV5-1,.,CASSLVVGAPGGDTQYF,TGCGCCAGCAGCTTGGTCGTGGGGGCCCCCGGTGGAGATACGCAGTATTTT
.,TRBJ2-1,TRBV6-5,.,CASSRAGPNEQFF,TGTGCCAGCAGCCGCGCGGGCCCAAATGAGCAGTTCTTC
.,TRBJ1-1,TRBV29-1,.,CSVPDTGSPLNTEAFF,TGCAGCGTTCCCGACACAGGGTCTCCCCTGAACACTGAAGCTTTCTTT
.,TRBJ2-3,TRBV7-3,.,CASSTSTDTQYF,TGTGCCAGCAGCACTAGCACAGATACGCAGTATTTT
TRBD2,TRBJ2-7,TRBV2,.,CASSLGGGPSYEQYF,TGTGCCAGCAGTCTCGGGGGGGGACCGTCCTACGAGCAGTACTTC
TRBD1,TRBJ2-7,TRBV5-1,.,CASSLPPLIQGSSYEQYF,TGCGCCAGCAGCTTACCACCGCTGATACAGGGGAGCTCCTACGAGCAGTACTTC
.,TRBJ1-1,TRBV5-6,.,CASSLDSHMNTEAFF,TGTGCCAGCAGCTTAGACAGCCACATGAACACTGAAGCTTTCTTT
TRBD1,TRBJ2-2,TRBV9,.,CASSVAVSPGTGGTGELFF,TGTGCCAGCAGCGTAGCTGTCAGTCCCGGGACAGGGGGCACCGGGGAGCTGTTTTTT
TRBD2,TRBJ2-3,TRBV27,.,CATARPSGGLDTQYF,TGTGCCACCGCGCGCCCTAGCGGGGGCCTCGATACGCAGTATTTT
.,TRBJ2-7,TRBV11-1,.,CASSSGGQTYEQYF,TGTGCCAGCAGCTCAGGGGGGCAAACCTACGAGCAGTACTTC
TRBD2,TRBJ2-2,TRBV4-1,.,CASSQDWLAGPITGELFF,TGCGCCAGCAGCCAAGATTGGCTAGCGGGCCCGATCACCGGGGAGCTGTTTTTT
.,TRBJ2-7,TRBV30,once,CAWSVSESAQYF,TGTGCCTGGAGTGTTTCGGAGAGTGCGCAGTACTTC
.,TRBJ1-2,TRBV3-1/TRBV3-2,few,CASSQDVTGDYTF,TGTGCCAGCAGCCAAGATGTTACGGGAGACTACACCTTC
.,TRBJ2-6,TRBV23-1,.,CASSQSSPGRPPGANVLTF,TGCGCCAGCAGTCAATCGAGTCCGGGGAGGCCCCCTGGGGCCAACGTCCTGACTTTC
TRBD1,TRBJ1-1,TRBV27,many,CASSQQGFHTEAFF,TGTGCCAGCAGTCAACAGGGGTTTCACACTGAAGCTTTCTTT
.,TRBJ2-1,TRBV4-1,.,CASSQDDSSYNEQFF,TGCGCCAGCAGCCAAGATGATAGTTCCTACAATGAGCAGTTCTTC
.,TRBJ1-5,TRBV18,.,CASSPDSSGSNQPQHF,TGTGCCAGCTCGCCTGACAGTTCCGGCAGCAATCAGCCCCAGCATTTT
TRBD1,TRBJ1-2,TRBV28,.,CASSRVPPSGRGREGYTF,TGTGCCAGCAGTCGTGTCCCGCCGTCGGGAAGGGGGCGCGAAGGCTACACCTTC
TRBD1,TRBJ1-1,TRBV10-1,.,CASSDQVQGGTEAFF,TGCGCCAGCAGTGATCAGGTACAGGGGGGGACTGAAGCTTTCTTT
TRBD2,TRBJ2-3,TRBV11-3,.,CASSLVGSGDTDTQYF,TGTGCCAGCAGCTTAGTAGGTAGCGGGGACACAGATACGCAGTATTTT
TRBD2,TRBJ2-3,TRBV4-2,.,CASSQDRGTSGGTASTDTQYF,TGTGCCAGCAGCCAAGATAGAGGGACTAGCGGGGGCACGGCCAGCACAGATACGCAGTATTTT
.,TRBJ2-3,TRBV7-7,.,CASSGGQGPTDTQYF,TGTGCTAGCAGCGGAGGTCAGGGGCCAACAGATACGCAGTATTTT
TRBD2,TRBJ2-3,TRBV7-3,.,CASSTSGGVDTQYF,TGTGCCAGCAGCACTAGCGGGGGGGTCGATACGCAGTATTTT
TRBD2,TRBJ2-7,TRBV7-9,.,CASSLTSGGGEQYF,TGTGCCAGCAGTTTAACTAGCGGGGGCGGCGAGCAGTACTTC
TRBD1,TRBJ2-7,TRBV11-2,.,CASSPPGQLREQYF,TGTGCCAGCAGCCCACCGGGACAGCTACGCGAGCAGTACTTC
TRBD2,TRBJ2-1,TRBV7-8,once,CASSTSGGVHEQFF,TGTGCCAGCAGCACTAGCGGGGGGGTACATGAGCAGTTCTTC
.,TRBJ1-1,TRBV7-9,.,CASSLGRGWSTEAFF,TGTGCCAGCAGCTTAGGGAGGGGTTGGTCCACTGAAGCTTTCTTT
TRBD1,TRBJ1-1,TRBV7-6,.,CASSFSSGQGPSEAFF,TGTGCCAGCAGCTTTTCCTCAGGACAGGGACCAAGTGAAGCTTTCTTT